The 18 T cell receptor beta chains listed next were all sequenced from one sample in a study of T cell changes during pregnancy in multiple sclerosis (dated by TCRdb to the late 2010s). The library was built by means of the immunoSEQ multiplex PCR assay. In its TCRdb copy, this immuneACCESS table keeps in-frame sequences only and misses some clones. Where compared with another copy, unresolved V genes explain less than half of these, and the others have no known cause. In all, the sample holds 75,000 to 100,000 clones, and 90% to 95% of those were seen once. The top ten hold about 2.3% of the sample. Sequences were derived from peripheral blood, sampled after pregnancy. The receptors derive from a female donor in good health, enrolled as a control in a pregnancy study.

This chain links TRBV19 with TRBJ2-2; a weak D match, TRBD1 (5 bases). The germline V and J ends were trimmed by 6 bases and 3 bases, with 8 bases remaining between them. From germline, CDR1 is LNHDA and CDR2 SQIVND (reference sequence). The CDR3 is 13 residues long. CDR3 protein: CASSSGYTGELFF. CDR3 nucleotide sequence: TGTGCCAGTAGCTCAGGGTACACCGGGGAGCTGTTTTTT.

The V call is TRBV5-1, the J call TRBJ2-3, with a tentative D call TRBD2 (6 bases). The CDR3 runs to 13 residues. Germline CDR1 and CDR2: SGHRS and YFSETQ. Trimming removed 9 bases at V and 1 base at J, with 12 bases between. The CDR3: CATRGTGTDTQYF. In DNA, the CDR3 is TGCGCCACCCGCGGGACTGGCACAGATACGCAGTATTTT.

This chain uses TRBV6-1 with TRBJ1-6; tentatively, D is TRBD1 (5 bases). The CDR3 extends over 15 amino acids. Germline V gives CDR1 MNHNS, CDR2 SASEGT. V was pared by 2 bases and J by 5 bases, with 10 bases between. The CDR3 sequence: CASSEISGNNSPLHF. The CDR3 coding sequence is TGTGCCAGCAGTGAAATTTCAGGGAATAATTCACCCCTCCACTTT.

The J gene is TRBJ2-1, the V gene TRBV11-3; D is perhaps TRBD1 (5 bases). CDR1 SGHNT and CDR2 YENEEA come from the germline V gene. V was shortened by 8 bases and J by 8 bases, with 19 bases between the two germline ends. The CDR3 covers 14 residues. The CDR3, as DNA: TGTGCCAGCGCCCCCGGACCGTCCAGGGATGAGCAGTTCTTC. Translated: CASAPGPSRDEQFF.

This chain uses TRBV28 with TRBJ2-5; 12 nucleotides line up with TRBD1. From germline, CDR1 is MDHEN and CDR2 SYDVKM. The V gene end was trimmed by 2 bases and the J gene end by 4 bases; junction bases not matched to a gene: 5. The CDR3 runs 16 residues. The CDR3 region is CASSLPGQGASETQYF. In DNA, the CDR3 is TGTGCCAGCAGTTTACCGGGACAGGGGGCATCAGAGACCCAGTACTTC.

The chain couples TRBV14 to TRBJ2-2; weak D call: TRBD2 (6 bases). The germline V gene encodes CDR1 SGHDN and CDR2 FVKESK. The V gene lost 4 bases and the J gene lost 3 bases, with 18 bases spanning the gap. This CDR3 is 17 amino acids long. Written as DNA, the CDR3 is TGTGCCAGCAGCCCCCAAATTGTACAGCGGGACACCGGGGAGCTGTTTTTT. Encoded protein: CASSPQIVQRDTGELFF.

This chain connects TRBV29-1 to TRBJ2-7; maybe TRBD1 (5 bases). With 3 bases removed from V and 4 bases from J, the gap between germline ends came to 19 bases. The CDR3 is 15 amino acids. The germline V gene has CDR1 SQVTM and CDR2 ANQGSEA. CDR3 region: CSVDSIQGAGYEQYF. The CDR3 DNA follows: TGCAGCGTTGATTCCATCCAGGGCGCAGGATACGAGCAGTACTTC.

This chain connects TRBV2 to TRBJ1-2; TRBD1 aligns across 7 bases. The V segment lost 3 bases and the J segment 3 bases; nucleotides outside the gene matches: 4. Per germline, CDR1 SNHLY and CDR2 FYNNEI. This CDR3 has 14 amino acids. CDR3 region: CASSDGDSDYGYTF. The CDR3 DNA sequence: TGTGCCAGCAGTGACGGGGACAGCGACTATGGCTACACCTTC.

This sequence joins TRBV10-3 and TRBJ1-2; D perhaps matches TRBD1 (5 bases). V lost 0 bases to trimming and J lost 6 bases, with 8 bases between them. Germline V gene lookup returns CDR1 ENHRY and CDR2 SYGVKD. CDR3 size: 13 residues. The CDR3 spells CAISESGANGYTF. As DNA, the CDR3 is TGTGCCATCAGTGAGTCAGGGGCGAATGGCTACACCTTC.

This rearrangement joins TRBV10-2 to TRBJ2-3, with D perhaps matching TRBD2 (5 bases). Germline CDR1 is WSHSY and CDR2 is SAAADI. V shed 4 bases and J shed 2 bases, with 10 bases lying between them. The CDR3 consists of 14 residues. This chain's CDR3 is CASSVRVSTDTQYF. The CDR3, as DNA: TGCGCCAGCAGTGTGAGGGTTTCCACAGATACGCAGTATTTT.

The rearrangement links TRBV19 to TRBJ1-1; unclear D gene. The germline V and J ends were trimmed by 8 bases and 5 bases, with 9 bases remaining between them. CDR1 and CDR2 (germline): LNHDA, SQIVND (reference sequence). CDR3 length: 11 amino acids. The CDR3 nucleotides read TGTGCCAGTTTCTGGCGGACTGAAGCTTTCTTT. It specifies CASFWRTEAFF.

The J gene is TRBJ2-3, the V gene TRBV6-1; D is ambiguous. V shed 6 bases and J shed 0 bases, with 7 bases lying between them. The CDR3 is 13 residues long. Germline CDR1 MNHNS, CDR2 SASEGT. CDR3 coding DNA: TGTGCCAGCAGAAATTCTAGCACAGATACGCAGTATTTT. It is translated as CASRNSSTDTQYF.

V and J are TRBV28 and TRBJ1-5; D gene unclear. The CDR3 length is 13 residues. CDR1 and CDR2 from the germline V gene are MDHEN and SYDVKM. V shed 9 bases and J shed 1 base, with 10 bases lying between them. The chain's CDR3 is CASLGDSNQPQHF. The CDR3 bases are TGTGCCAGTCTCGGAGACAGCAATCAGCCCCAGCATTTT.

The chain is built from TRBV29-1 and TRBJ2-2; unclear D gene. The germline V gene has CDR1 SQVTM and CDR2 ANQGSEA. The CDR3 contains 14 residues. V was cut by 2 bases and J by 2 bases, with 9 bases left in between. CDR3 coding DNA: TGCAGCGTTGAATCGAGAGAAAACACCGGGGAGCTGTTTTTT. The encoded protein is CSVESRENTGELFF.

The chain links TRBV7-9 to TRBJ2-3, with a tentative D call TRBD1 (5 bases). The CDR3 is made up of 15 amino acids. Germline V CDR1 and CDR2: SEHNR, FQNEAQ (reference sequence). Trimming cost V 5 bases and J 2 bases, with 14 bases left between them. The CDR3 loop is CASSLRESFTDTQYF. CDR3 in DNA: TGTGCCAGCAGCCTCAGGGAATCGTTCACAGATACGCAGTATTTT. The full variable domain, completed using reference TRBV7-9 and TRBJ2-3, is DTGVSQNPRHKITKRGQNVTFRCDPISEHNRLYWYRQTLGQGPEFLTYFQNEAQLEKSRLLSDRFSAERPKGSFSTLEIQRTEQGDSAMYLCASSLRESFTDTQYFGPGTRLTVL.

This rearrangement joins TRBV28 to TRBJ2-4, with D uncertain. This CDR3 spans 16 amino acids. Looked up from germline, CDR1 is MDHEN and CDR2 is SYDVKM. The V and J ends lost 3 bases and 2 bases respectively, with 14 bases between them. CDR3 DNA sequence: TGTGCCAGCAGTTTTTTTGGCGACGGGTCCAAAAACATTCAGTACTTC. It translates to CASSFFGDGSKNIQYF. Variable domain in full (rest from reference TRBV28 and TRBJ2-4): DVKVTQSSRYLVKRTGEKVFLECVQDMDHENMFWYRQDPGLGLRLIYFSYDVKMKEKGDIPEGYSVSREKKERFSLILESASTNQTSMYLCASSFFGDGSKNIQYFGAGTRLSVL.

The V call is TRBV6-5, the J call TRBJ2-7; perhaps TRBD1 as D (5 bases). The V end lost 4 bases, the J end lost 3 bases, and 16 bases lay between the germline ends. Germline V CDR1 and CDR2: MNHEY, SVGAGI. This CDR3 region has 15 residues. The CDR3 here is CASSSGHPTGYEQYF. CDR3 DNA sequence: TGTGCCAGCAGTTCAGGGCACCCTACGGGCTACGAGCAGTACTTC.

This chain uses TRBV27 with TRBJ1-1; 7 bases are a match to TRBD1. The CDR3 consists of 14 residues. Germline V lookup: CDR1 MNHEY, CDR2 SMNVEV (reference sequence). Unmatched junction bases numbered 2, after V lost 0 bases and J lost 4 bases. The CDR3 DNA reads as TGTGCCAGCAGTTTATCAGGGGGCTTCACTGAAGCTTTCTTT. Translation gives CASSLSGGFTEAFF.